The entry below gives a single T cell receptor (beta chain) sequence along with its context. Its specificity is not known. This sample stems from a study of T cell responses to AZD1222 COVID-19 vaccine. The CDR3 has 15 residues. Trimming took off 0 bases at V and 0 bases at J, with 6 bases between the two ends. Germline values: CDR1 LGHDT, CDR2 YNNKEL (reference sequence). TCRdb's table, derived via immunoSEQ multiplex PCR, lists solely in-frame clones and lacks some. Counted here are around 120,000 clones, 70% to 90% occurring once; the ten biggest clones make up 7% to 9%. Study-wide points: At baseline, seropositivity was found in only 5 to 7 AZD1222 recipients.

The V and J genes are TRBV3-1 (or the pseudogene TRBV3-2) and TRBJ1-5; no clear D gene. Sample: peripheral blood, taken on day 0 of AZD1222 vaccination. The TCR originated in an adult in good health. The CDR3 protein is CASSQDLGSNQPQHF. CDR3 DNA sequence: TGTGCCAGCAGCCAAGATTTGGGTAGCAATCAGCCCCAGCATTTT.